The present TCR beta chain was sequenced within a study of patients and donors after allogeneic stem cell transplantation (dated by TCRdb to about 2020). This clonotype was detected a few times. What antigen it recognizes has not been identified. No qualities accompany the bases; no much larger clone lies one base away. For this chain, trimming is 2 bases at the V end and 4 bases at the J end, and the number of junction bases without a gene match is 3. There are 16 amino acids in the CDR3, from cysteine to phenylalanine inclusive. Only the CDR3 portion is preserved as DNA: 48 bases, with reading frame beginning at the first base. CDR1 is given as MNHEY and CDR2 as SVGAGI, both from the germline V gene. Library generation was performed with RT-PCR. TCRdb shows the sequencer as NextSeq 550. Clones were called with MiXCR by TCRdb after fastp trimmed the public reads at Q25, and only in-frame beta chains were retained. Rows with one shared CDR3 protein collapse into an entry with the most common genes and DNA. The sample records about 150,000 distinct CDR3 sequences, roughly 35% of which are singletons. Clones ranked in the top ten supply 50% of the sample.

The sequence derives from a human donor who was either an allogeneic HSCT recipient or a stem cell or donor lymphocyte infusion donor (not recorded which). It is not recorded whose cells these are; they may come from a transplant donor. The rearranged chain carries TRBV6-5 and TRBJ2-3; 13 junctional bases match TRBD2. The sequenced sample was blood, either unsorted or a sorted T cell fraction (not recorded which). The CDR3 reads CASSYRGLAGSDTQYF. The DNA sequence follows: TGTGCCAGCAGTTACAGGGGACTAGCGGGGTCAGATACGCAGTATTTT.